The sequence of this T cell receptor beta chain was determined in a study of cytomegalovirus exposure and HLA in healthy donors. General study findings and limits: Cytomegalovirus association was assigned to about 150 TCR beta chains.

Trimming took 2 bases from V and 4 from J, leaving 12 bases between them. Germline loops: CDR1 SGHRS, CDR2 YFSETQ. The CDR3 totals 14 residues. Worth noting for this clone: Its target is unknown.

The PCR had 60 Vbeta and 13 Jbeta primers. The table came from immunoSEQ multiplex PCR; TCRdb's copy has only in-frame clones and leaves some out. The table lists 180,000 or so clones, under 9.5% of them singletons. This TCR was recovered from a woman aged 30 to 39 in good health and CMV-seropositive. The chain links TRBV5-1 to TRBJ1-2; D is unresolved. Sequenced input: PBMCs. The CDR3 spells CASSFGESGYGYTF. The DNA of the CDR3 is TGCGCCAGCAGCTTTGGTGAATCCGGCTATGGCTACACCTTC. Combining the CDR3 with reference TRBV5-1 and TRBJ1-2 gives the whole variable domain KAGVTQTPRYLIKTRGQQVTLSCSPISGHRSVSWYQQTPGQGLQFLFEYFSETQRNKGNFPGRFSGRQFSNSRSEMNVSTLELGDSALYLCASSFGESGYGYTFGSGTRLTVV.